These 20 T cell receptor beta chains came from one sample sequenced in a study of control samples from healthy donors and cancer patients. Method: immunoSEQ multiplex PCR; TCRdb's copy keeps in-frame clones and lacks some. The data contain some 100,000 clones, 70% to 90% of them singletons. Sequences were obtained from blood. These receptors came from a man under 40 in good health.

The J gene is TRBJ2-1, the V gene TRBV7-9; a possible D gene is TRBD2 (6 bases). The CDR3 extends over 13 amino acids. Germline V gives CDR1 SEHNR, CDR2 FQNEAQ (reference sequence). The V and J ends lost 5 bases and 7 bases respectively, with 12 bases between them. For the CDR3, the DNA is TGTGCCAGCAGCGTAGGCGGGGTTAATGAGCAGTTCTTC. Translating it yields CASSVGGVNEQFF.

The V call is TRBV11-2, the J call TRBJ1-5; D not certain. The CDR3 is made up of 15 amino acids. CDR1 is SGHAT, CDR2 FQNNGV, per germline. V lost 5 bases, J lost 1 base, and 12 bases lay in between. The CDR3 DNA follows: TGTGCCAGCAGCGTTGACCTGGGGAGCAATCAGCCCCAGCATTTT. It codes for CASSVDLGSNQPQHF.

CDR3 residues: CASSYRVGGETQYF. CDR3 coding DNA: TGTGCCAGCAGTTATCGGGTAGGGGGAGAGACCCAGTACTTC. This chain links TRBV6-2 or TRBV6-3 with TRBJ2-5; tentatively, D is TRBD1 (6 bases). Between the trimmed V and J ends, which lost 3 bases and 4 bases, there was a span of 12 bases. This CDR3 region has 14 residues. The V gene's germline CDR1 is MNHEY and CDR2 SVGEGT.

This rearrangement joins TRBV3-1 (or the pseudogene TRBV3-2) to TRBJ2-7; 10 nucleotides line up with TRBD2. Looked up from germline, CDR1 is LGHDT and CDR2 is YNNKEL (reference sequence). The CDR3 has 15 residues. The V and J ends lost 1 base and 4 bases, in that order; junction bases with no gene match: 4. CDR3 residues: CASSQASGGFYEQYF. The CDR3 DNA sequence: TGTGCCAGCAGCCAAGCTAGCGGGGGCTTTTACGAGCAGTACTTC.

The rearrangement joins TRBV16 to TRBJ1-2; D is perhaps TRBD1 (6 bases). Germline loops: CDR1 KGHSY, CDR2 FQNENV. CDR3 length: 13 residues. V was cut by 0 bases and J by 4 bases, with 6 bases left in between. CDR3 loop: CASSQSDSYGYTF. The CDR3 nucleotides are TGTGCCAGCAGCCAATCGGACAGCTATGGCTACACCTTC.

The chain uses TRBV10-3 and TRBJ1-2, with a weak D call TRBD1 (5 bases). CDR1 is ENHRY, CDR2 SYGVKD, per germline. Deletions cut 4 bases from V and 8 bases from J, with 14 bases between. The CDR3 is 13 amino acids. In DNA, the CDR3 is TGTGCCATCAGTGCTGGGGACGTCCGGGGCTACACCTTC. This codes for CAISAGDVRGYTF.

This sequence joins TRBV12-5 and TRBJ2-2; D may be TRBD2 (5 bases). CDR1 is LGHNT, CDR2 FRNRAP, per germline. The CDR3 length is 18 residues. Trimming took off 0 bases at V and 0 bases at J, with 14 bases between the two ends. The CDR3 DNA is TGTGCTAGTGGTTTGGTACGAGATGGGCGGGCGAACACCGGGGAGCTGTTTTTT. Its protein product is CASGLVRDGRANTGELFF.

V is TRBV18 and J is TRBJ2-1; 7 bases match TRBD2. This CDR3 spans 14 amino acids. Germline assignment: CDR1 KGHSH and CDR2 LQKENI. With 2 bases clipped from V and 3 bases from J, the junction kept 1 base outside the gene matches. The CDR3: CASSPGTNYNEQFF. In DNA, the CDR3 is TGTGCCAGCTCACCAGGGACTAACTACAATGAGCAGTTCTTC.

This clone occurred once. The rearrangement joins TRBV21-1 to TRBJ1-5. TRBV21-1 is labeled a pseudogene. The CDR3 is made up of 16 amino acids. The CDR3 DNA reads TGTGCCAGCTTAACGAGCCGAAGACGAGGGGATCAGCCCCAGCATTTT. As protein: CASLTSRRRGDQPQHF.

The chain joins TRBV7-9 to TRBJ1-4, with TRBD1 as a possible D gene (6 bases). The CDR3 runs to 14 residues. Per germline, CDR1 SEHNR and CDR2 FQNEAQ (reference sequence). V was pared by 5 bases and J by 5 bases, with 12 bases between. Written as DNA, the CDR3 is TGTGCCAGCAGCAATACAGGGCCAAATGAAAAACTGTTTTTT. Protein: CASSNTGPNEKLFF.

This clone was detected a few times. The rearrangement joins TRBV6-2 or TRBV6-3 to TRBJ1-1; 7 bases agree with TRBD1. The germline gives CDR1 MNHEY, CDR2 SVGEGT. This CDR3 contains 14 residues. The V gene end was trimmed by 6 bases and the J gene end by 4 bases; junction bases not matched to a gene: 8. The chain's CDR3 is CASSRTGPRTEAFF. CDR3 coding DNA: TGTGCCAGCAGCCGGACAGGCCCCCGCACTGAAGCTTTCTTT.

Only a few counts were recorded for this clone. The chain carries TRBV11-2 and TRBJ2-7; 9 bases align to TRBD2. In germline, CDR1 is SGHAT, CDR2 FQNNGV. CDR3 length: 15 amino acids. V shed 5 bases and J 2 bases; nucleotides not matched to a gene: 7. DNA of the CDR3: TGTGCCAGCAGCCTCCTTAGCGGGAGAACCTACGAGCAGTACTTC. Translating gives CASSLLSGRTYEQYF. The full variable domain, with the rest looked up from reference TRBV11-2 and TRBJ2-7, is EAGVAQSPRYKIIEKRQSVAFWCNPISGHATLYWYQQILGQGPKLLIQFQNNGVVDDSQLPKDRFSAERLKGVDSTLKIQPAKLEDSAVYLCASSLLSGRTYEQYFGPGTRLTVT.

V usage is TRBV19 and J usage is TRBJ2-7; 9 nucleotides agree with TRBD1. The germline gives CDR1 LNHDA, CDR2 SQIVND (reference sequence). The CDR3 runs 15 residues. V lost 5 bases to trimming and J lost 7 bases; unmatched junction nucleotides: 12. The CDR3 spells CASSPPGQGHEEQYF. Here the CDR3 DNA reads TGTGCCAGTAGTCCTCCGGGACAGGGCCACGAGGAGCAGTACTTC.

The J gene is TRBJ2-7, the V gene TRBV14; 10 bases match TRBD2. Per the germline V gene, CDR1 is SGHDN and CDR2 is FVKESK. The CDR3 is made up of 15 amino acids. Trimming removed 3 bases from V and 3 bases from J; junction bases left unmatched: 5. As DNA, the CDR3 is TGTGCCAGCAGCCAGTTCGCTAGCGGGAGCTACGAGCAGTACTTC. Amino acid sequence: CASSQFASGSYEQYF.

J is TRBJ2-7 and V is TRBV5-4; 8 bases are shared with TRBD2. Trimming cost V 6 bases and J 3 bases; bases outside gene matches: 8. In germline, CDR1 is SGHNT, CDR2 YYREEE (reference sequence). The CDR3 covers 14 residues. CDR3 loop: CASTMRGESYEQYF. In DNA form, the CDR3 reads TGTGCCAGCACCATGCGGGGGGAGAGCTACGAGCAGTACTTC.

The CDR3 spells CASTSQEYENSPLHF. The CDR3 DNA follows: TGTGCCAGCACTTCACAGGAATACGAAAATTCACCCCTCCACTTT. The J gene is TRBJ1-6, the V gene TRBV6-6, with D perhaps TRBD1 (5 bases). The CDR3 loop spans 15 amino acids. Looked up from germline, CDR1 is MNHNY and CDR2 is SVGAGI (reference sequence). V lost 7 bases, J lost 7 bases, and 17 bases lay in between.

A word on this clone: This sample also contains other DNA sequences that code for the same CDR3. J is TRBJ2-7 and V is TRBV29-1; D is undetermined. CDR1 and CDR2 from the germline V gene are SQVTM and ANQGSEA. The ends were cut back, 4 bases at V and 1 base at J, with 5 bases in the middle. CDR3 length: 11 amino acids. This CDR3 is CSVGASYEQYF. CDR3 coding DNA: TGCAGCGTTGGAGCGTCCTACGAGCAGTACTTC.

V and J are TRBV30 and TRBJ1-2, with TRBD1 matching over 7 bases. This CDR3 region has 13 residues. Germline loops: CDR1 GTSNPN, CDR2 SVGIG (reference sequence). Trimming removed 0 bases from V and 4 bases from J; junction bases left unmatched: 2. This CDR3 reads CAWSVTGAYGYTF. The CDR3 nucleotides are TGTGCCTGGAGTGTAACAGGGGCCTATGGCTACACCTTC. The full variable domain, in which reference TRBV30 and TRBJ1-2 provide the parts outside the CDR3, is SQTIHQWPATLVQPVGSPLSLECTVEGTSNPNLYWYRQAAGRGLQLLFYSVGIGQISSEVPQNLSASRPQDRQFILSSKKLLLSDSGFYLCAWSVTGAYGYTFGSGTRLTVV.

This clone was found once. The chain has TRBV6-5 and TRBJ1-2; D is undetermined. Trimming left V 6 bases short and J 5 bases short, with 13 bases between. This CDR3 spans 13 amino acids. Per germline, CDR1 MNHEY and CDR2 SVGAGI. The CDR3 sequence: CASRAGVTYGYTF. The DNA of the CDR3 is TGTGCCAGCAGAGCCGGGGTCACATATGGCTACACCTTC.

The chain couples TRBV20-1 to TRBJ2-5; no firm D call. This CDR3 is built from 14 residues. CDR1 is DFQATT, CDR2 SNEGSKA, per germline (reference sequence). V was shortened by 3 bases and J by 2 bases, with 13 bases between the two germline ends. CDR3 residues: CSASPFDRQETQYF. The CDR3 DNA reads as TGCAGTGCTAGTCCCTTTGACCGGCAAGAGACCCAGTACTTC.